This section outlines one T cell receptor beta chain sequence together with its context. The data are from a study of metastatic and nonmetastatic thyroid tumors. Overall study context: Repertoires were compared across blood and tumor or nodule tissue from malignant and benign thyroid patients.

Until they underwent thyroid surgery, no patient had received any treatment. Source study methods: Variation in CDR3 across clinicopathological groups served as the basis for constructing a distant-metastasis classifier in papillary thyroid cancer. From the PCR reads, TCRdb re-called clones with MiXCR. The V and J calls shown here were made by TCRdb, not taken from the authors' results. This sample has about 82,000 clones; roughly an eighth occur once, and the top ten carry around 8.8%. This TCR came from a female donor with papillary thyroid cancer or a benign thyroid nodule (not recorded which). Some clones in this sample may be carry-over from other donors' samples. The specimen sequenced was tumor tissue.

The CDR3: CSAARLRGRSYEQYF. As DNA, the CDR3 is TGCAGTGCAGCCCGATTAAGAGGACGCTCCTACGAGCAGTACTTC. V and J are TRBV20-1 and TRBJ2-7; D unclear. Germline V gene data show CDR1 as DFQATT and CDR2 as SNEGSKA (reference sequence). Trimming removed 6 bases from V and 0 bases from J, with 18 bases in between. The CDR3 has 15 residues.